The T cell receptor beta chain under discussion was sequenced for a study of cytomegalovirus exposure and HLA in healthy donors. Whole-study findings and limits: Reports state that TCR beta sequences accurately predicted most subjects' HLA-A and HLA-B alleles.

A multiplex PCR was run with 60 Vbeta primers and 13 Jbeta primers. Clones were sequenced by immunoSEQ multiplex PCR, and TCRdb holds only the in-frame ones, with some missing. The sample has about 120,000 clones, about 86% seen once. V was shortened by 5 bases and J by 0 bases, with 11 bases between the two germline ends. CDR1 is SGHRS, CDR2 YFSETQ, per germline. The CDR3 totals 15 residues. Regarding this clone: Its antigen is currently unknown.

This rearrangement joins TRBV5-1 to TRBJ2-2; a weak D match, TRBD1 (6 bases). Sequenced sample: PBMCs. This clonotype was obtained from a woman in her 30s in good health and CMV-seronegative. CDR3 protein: CASSYRDPNTGELFF. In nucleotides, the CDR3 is TGCGCCAGCAGTTACAGGGACCCGAACACCGGGGAGCTGTTTTTT.